A single T cell receptor beta chain is shown here with its context. Between the trimmed V and J ends, which lost 2 bases and 6 bases, there was a span of 8 bases. Germline CDR1 and CDR2: SGHDT and YYEEEE. The CDR3 runs to 12 residues. Assay: immunoSEQ multiplex PCR; the TCRdb copy retains only in-frame clones and omits some. This table has about 77,000 clones, around nine tenths appearing once. The data stem from a study of T cell changes during pregnancy in multiple sclerosis. The TCR originated in a female donor with multiple sclerosis, enrolled in a pregnancy study. The chain joins TRBV5-6 to TRBJ1-1; no clear D gene. Sequenced here: peripheral blood, sampled before pregnancy. The CDR3 sequence: CASSLMGAEAFF. As DNA, the CDR3 is TGTGCCAGCAGCTTAATGGGCGCTGAAGCTTTCTTT.